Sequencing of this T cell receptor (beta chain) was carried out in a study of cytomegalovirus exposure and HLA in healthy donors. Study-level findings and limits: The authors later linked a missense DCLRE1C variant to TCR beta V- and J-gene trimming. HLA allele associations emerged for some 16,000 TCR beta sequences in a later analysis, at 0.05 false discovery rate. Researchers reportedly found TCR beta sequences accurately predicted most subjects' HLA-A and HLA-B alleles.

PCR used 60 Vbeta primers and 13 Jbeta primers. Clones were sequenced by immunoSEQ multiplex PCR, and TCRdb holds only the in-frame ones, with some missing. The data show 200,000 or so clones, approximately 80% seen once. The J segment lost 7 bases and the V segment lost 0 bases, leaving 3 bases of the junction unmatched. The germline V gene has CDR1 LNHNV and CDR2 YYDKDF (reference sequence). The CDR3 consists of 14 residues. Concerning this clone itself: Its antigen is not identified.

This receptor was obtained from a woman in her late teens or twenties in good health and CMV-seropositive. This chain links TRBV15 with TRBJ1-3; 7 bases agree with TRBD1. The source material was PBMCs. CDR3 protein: CATSRDKGANTIYF. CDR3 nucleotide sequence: TGTGCCACCAGCAGAGATAAGGGGGCGAACACCATATATTTT. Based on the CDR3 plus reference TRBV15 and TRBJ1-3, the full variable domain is DAMVIQNPRYQVTQFGKPVTLSCSQTLNHNVMYWYQQKSSQAPKLLFHYYDKDFNNEADTPDNFQSRRPNTSFCFLDIRSPGLGDTAMYLCATSRDKGANTIYFGEGSWLTVV.